This T cell receptor (beta chain) was sequenced for a study of shared clonotypes between healthy human individuals. The germline V gene has CDR1 LNHDA and CDR2 SQIVND (reference sequence). V lost 5 bases, J lost 6 bases, and 11 bases lay in between. This CDR3 spans 12 amino acids. Approximately 270 ng DNA, approximately 30,000 T cell genomes, went into unsorted PBMC replicate PCRs. TCRdb's copy holds only in-frame clones and misses some; the assay was immunoSEQ multiplex PCR. This repertoire shows some 480,000 clones, around 80% found once; its top ten account for roughly 12%. The receptor was isolated from a woman aged 40 to 55 in good health. Some clones in this sample may be carry-over from other donors' samples. This chain connects TRBV19 to TRBJ2-7; possible D gene TRBD2, 5 bases. Input material: PBMCs. DNA for the CDR3: TGTGCCAGTAGTTCCCGGGGAATCGAGCAGTACTTC. Its protein is CASSSRGIEQYF.